The clone carrying this T cell receptor (beta chain) was observed many times. Its specificity is unknown. These data originate in a study of T cells in Graves' hyperthyroidism and ophthalmopathy. Turning to the study itself: Pretreatment peripheral blood was obtained at initial diagnosis. Study observations and caveats: With a median lead of approximately six months before onset, the model predicted ophthalmopathy.

The length of the CDR3 is 12 residues. Trimming stripped 5 bases from V and 8 bases from J, with 13 bases between. Germline V gives CDR1 MNHNS, CDR2 SASEGT. Each ophthalmopathy patient scored at least 3 on the Clinical Activity Score and at least 4 on NOSPECS grade, with duration under 3 months. Clinicians diagnosed patients from clinical symptoms, serum thyroxine and TRAb, thyroid ultrasound and orbital computed tomography. TCR beta CDR3 regions were amplified from RNA. HTBI primers were used for first-round RT-PCR of the TCR CDR3. TCRdb passed the multiplex PCR reads through MiXCR, listing each CDR3 protein once. Here the sample spans about 600,000 distinct CDR3 sequences, 14% being singletons.

The genes are TRBV6-1 and TRBJ2-7; the D gene is possibly TRBD2 (5 bases). The sequenced sample consisted of blood. The sequence was collected from a woman younger than 35 with Graves' ophthalmopathy. The CDR3 region is CASSFLVGKQYF. Written as DNA, the CDR3 is TGTGCCAGCAGTTTCCTTGTCGGGAAGCAGTACTTC.